A selection of T cell receptor beta chains follows, all from one sample in a study of CD8+ T cells in alopecia areata. TCRdb's copy holds only in-frame clones and misses some; the assay was immunoSEQ multiplex PCR. The table has around 82,000 clones, roughly half seen once. The sample taken for sequencing was NKG2D-high CD8+ T cells sorted from blood. These receptors all come from a human donor with alopecia areata. Each CDR3 is given with its conserved first and last residue. Each record gives: J gene, CDR3 length, V gene, CDR3 protein.

J: TRBJ2-5; length: 15; V: TRBV6-6; CDR3: CASSYGTSESETQYF
J: TRBJ2-7; length: 16; V: TRBV5-1; CDR3: CASSLDPRGGTGEQYF
J: TRBJ2-3; length: 16; V: TRBV7-9; CDR3: CASSKIGTGAADTQYF
J: TRBJ2-5; length: 13; V: TRBV29-1; CDR3: CSAAGLDSWEQYF
J: TRBJ2-2; length: 14; V: TRBV29-1; CDR3: CSVERRADTGELFF
J: TRBJ2-1; length: 13; V: TRBV16; CDR3: CASSQFEQGEQFF
J: TRBJ2-7; length: 16; V: TRBV4-3; CDR3: CASSQGKREGSYEQYF
J: TRBJ2-7; length: 13; V: TRBV19; CDR3: CATGAGGTYEQYF
J: TRBJ2-3; length: 14; V: TRBV5-1; CDR3: CASSPERDRETQYF
J: TRBJ2-7; length: 15; V: TRBV30; CDR3: CAWSGGQGSTYEQYF
J: TRBJ1-5; length: 15; V: TRBV27; CDR3: CASGLGGLSNQPQHF
J: TRBJ1-3; length: 16; V: TRBV13; CDR3: CASSGQRQSSGNTIYF
J: TRBJ2-1; length: 15; V: TRBV29-1; CDR3: CSVEGPGGFNNEQFF
J: TRBJ2-5; length: 15; V: TRBV4-3; CDR3: CASSQADREEETQYF
J: NA; length: 13; V: TRBV29-1; CDR3: CSAIGTASYEQYF
J: TRBJ1-1; length: 14; V: TRBV4-1; CDR3: CASSPGGPATEAFF
J: TRBJ2-5; length: 17; V: TRBV13; CDR3: CASSSNPSMGGQETQYF
J: TRBJ2-7; length: 13; V: TRBV5-6; CDR3: CASSSGSPYEQYF
J: TRBJ2-1; length: 12; V: TRBV4-1; CDR3: CASSPGSGEQFF
J: TRBJ1-2; length: 13; V: TRBV5-6; CDR3: CASSLEGNYGYTF
J: TRBJ2-5; length: 11; V: TRBV9; CDR3: CASSEGETQYF
J: TRBJ2-5; length: 12; V: TRBV29-1; CDR3: CSVNDRGETQYF
J: TRBJ2-7; length: 10; V: TRBV29-1; CDR3: CSVGTTEQYF
J: TRBJ2-5; length: 13; V: TRBV2; CDR3: CASRETGQETQYF
J: TRBJ2-3; length: 15; V: TRBV28; CDR3: CASSLLGLASDTQYF
J: TRBJ1-6; length: 17; V: TRBV28; CDR3: CASSLFVSGPYNSPLHF
J: TRBJ2-7; length: 14; V: TRBV27; CDR3: CASSLSWLGYEQYF
J: TRBJ2-5; length: 16; V: TRBV29-1; CDR3: CSVENEARGWEETQYF
J: TRBJ2-7; length: 12; V: TRBV7-9; CDR3: CASSLSGTEQYF
J: TRBJ1-2; length: 13; V: TRBV29-1; CDR3: CSMWWDSPDGYTF
J: TRBJ2-7; length: 12; V: TRBV6-5; CDR3: CASSSVWGRQYF
J: TRBJ2-1; length: 14; V: TRBV27; CDR3: CASSPLATYNEQFF
J: TRBJ2-3; length: 17; V: TRBV4-1; CDR3: CASSPYGNRGSTDTQYF
J: TRBJ1-2; length: 15; V: TRBV5-4; CDR3: CASSFEPATNYGYTF
J: TRBJ2-3; length: 16; V: TRBV28; CDR3: CASGTGVLAGGDTQYF
J: TRBJ1-3; length: 18; V: TRBV18; CDR3: CASSPPVWSRIPGNTIYF
J: TRBJ1-1; length: 14; V: TRBV27; CDR3: CASSRGQLNTEAFF
J: TRBJ2-3; length: 15; V: TRBV5-6; CDR3: CASSLGGLSTDTQYF
J: TRBJ2-1; length: 16; V: TRBV29-1; CDR3: CSVALREKESYNEQFF
J: TRBJ2-7; length: 11; V: TRBV29-1; CDR3: CSVEGEDEQYF
J: TRBJ1-1; length: 14; V: TRBV2; CDR3: CASTLGQGNTEAFF
J: TRBJ2-2; length: 12; V: TRBV28; CDR3: CAIAESTGELFF